Here is one T cell receptor (beta chain) with its context. The data were taken from a study of control samples from healthy donors and cancer patients. V was cut by 4 bases and J by 0 bases, with 11 bases left in between. The CDR3 consists of 15 residues. Germline-derived CDR1 and CDR2 are SGHVS and FNYEAQ. Measured with immunoSEQ multiplex PCR; TCRdb has only the in-frame clones, and not every one. Of under 150,000 clones in the sample, more than 70% were seen once. This receptor was taken from a man between 35 and 55 years old in good health. V and J are TRBV7-6 and TRBJ2-3; D call uncertain. Material for sequencing was blood. CDR3 sequence (DNA): TGTGCCAGCAGCTCTACAGAGCTAAGCACAGATACGCAGTATTTT. Translation gives CASSSTELSTDTQYF.